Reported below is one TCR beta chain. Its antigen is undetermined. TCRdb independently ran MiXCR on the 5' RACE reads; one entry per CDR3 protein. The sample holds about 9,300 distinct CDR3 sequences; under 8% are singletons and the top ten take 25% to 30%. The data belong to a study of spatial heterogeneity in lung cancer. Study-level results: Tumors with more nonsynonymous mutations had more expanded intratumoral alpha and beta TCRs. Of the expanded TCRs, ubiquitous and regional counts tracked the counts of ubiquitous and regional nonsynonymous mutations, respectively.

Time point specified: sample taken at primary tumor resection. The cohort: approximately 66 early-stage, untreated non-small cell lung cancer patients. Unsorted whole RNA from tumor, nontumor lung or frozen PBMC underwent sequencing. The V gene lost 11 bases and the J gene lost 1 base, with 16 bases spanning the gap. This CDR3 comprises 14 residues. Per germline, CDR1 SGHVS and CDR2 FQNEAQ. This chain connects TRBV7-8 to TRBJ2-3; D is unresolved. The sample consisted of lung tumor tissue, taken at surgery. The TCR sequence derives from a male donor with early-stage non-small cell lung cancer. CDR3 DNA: TGTGCCTGTGGCCTAGTTTCTGGCACAGATACGCAGTATTTT. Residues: CACGLVSGTDTQYF. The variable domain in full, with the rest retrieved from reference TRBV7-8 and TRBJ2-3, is GAGVSQSPRYKVAKRGQDVALRCDPISGHVSLFWYQQALGQGPEFLTYFQNEAQLDKSGLPSDRFFAERPEGSVSTLKIQRTQQEDSAVYLCACGLVSGTDTQYFGPGTRLTVL.